This T cell receptor (beta chain) derives from a study of CD8+ T cells in alopecia areata. About this clone: What it binds is not known.

There are 12 residues in the CDR3. V gave up 8 bases and J gave up 13 bases, with 18 bases separating them. Germline CDR1 is MNHNS and CDR2 is SASEGT. The authors extracted RNA and reverse transcribed it into cDNA as the sequencing template. Sequencing used immunoSEQ multiplex PCR; TCRdb keeps in-frame clones, though not all of them. The table has under 150,000 clones, around 82% seen once. Study conclusions and caveats: With just one nonresponder, it is still uncertain whether baseline CD8+ expansion relates to response.

Regarding treatment: oral pan-JAK inhibitor, 5-10 mg twice daily. This clonotype was sampled from a human donor with alopecia areata. Sequenced here: CD8+ T cells sorted from blood, sampled at week 4, from a patient treated with tofacitinib. The V gene is TRBV6-1, the J gene TRBJ2-1, with D possibly matching TRBD1 (6 bases). The chain's CDR3 is CASGGPFGQQFF. The CDR3 region has the DNA TGTGCCAGCGGGGGCCCATTCGGCCAACAGTTCTTC.